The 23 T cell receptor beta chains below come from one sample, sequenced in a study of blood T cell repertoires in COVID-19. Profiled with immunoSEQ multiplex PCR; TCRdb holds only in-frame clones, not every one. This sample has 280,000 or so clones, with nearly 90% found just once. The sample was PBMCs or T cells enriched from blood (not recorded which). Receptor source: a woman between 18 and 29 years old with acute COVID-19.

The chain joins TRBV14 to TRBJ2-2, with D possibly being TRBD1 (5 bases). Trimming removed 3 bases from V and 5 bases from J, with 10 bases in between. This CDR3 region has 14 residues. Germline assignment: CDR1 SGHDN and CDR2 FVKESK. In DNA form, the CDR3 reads TGTGCCAGCAGCCAGGAACAGGTTACCGGGGAGCTGTTTTTT. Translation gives CASSQEQVTGELFF.

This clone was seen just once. The CDR3 DNA reads as TGTGCCACCAGTGCGGGGGACGTCACGGGCACCGGGGAGCTGTTTTTT. It specifies CATSAGDVTGTGELFF. The chain recombines TRBV24-1 with TRBJ2-2; tentatively, D is TRBD2 (6 bases). This CDR3 contains 16 residues. The V gene's germline CDR1 is KGHDR and CDR2 SFDVKD. V lost 5 bases and J 4 bases, leaving 16 bases between the germline ends.

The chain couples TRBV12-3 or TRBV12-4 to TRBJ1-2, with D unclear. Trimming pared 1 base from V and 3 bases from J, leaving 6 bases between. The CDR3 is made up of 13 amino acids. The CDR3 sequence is CASSLGADYGYTF. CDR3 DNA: TGTGCCAGCAGTTTAGGGGCAGACTATGGCTACACCTTC.

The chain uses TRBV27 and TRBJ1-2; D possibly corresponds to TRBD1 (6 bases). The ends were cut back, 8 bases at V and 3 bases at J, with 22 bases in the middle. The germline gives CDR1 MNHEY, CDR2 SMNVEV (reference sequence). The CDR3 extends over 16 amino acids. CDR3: CASLGILGAKDYGYTF. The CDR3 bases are TGTGCCAGCTTAGGGATATTGGGGGCAAAAGACTATGGCTACACCTTC.

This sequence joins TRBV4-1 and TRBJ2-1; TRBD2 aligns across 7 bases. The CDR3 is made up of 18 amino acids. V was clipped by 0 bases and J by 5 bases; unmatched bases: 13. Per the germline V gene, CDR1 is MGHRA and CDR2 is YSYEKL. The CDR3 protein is CASSQDWVAGPGDNEQFF. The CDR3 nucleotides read TGCGCCAGCAGCCAAGATTGGGTAGCGGGCCCCGGAGACAATGAGCAGTTCTTC.

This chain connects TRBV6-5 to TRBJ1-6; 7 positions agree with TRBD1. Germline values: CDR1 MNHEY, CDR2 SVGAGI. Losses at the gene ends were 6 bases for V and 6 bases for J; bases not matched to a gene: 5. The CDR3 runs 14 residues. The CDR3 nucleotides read TGTGCCAGCAGGAGGGACAGAACTAATTCACCCCTCCACTTT. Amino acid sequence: CASRRDRTNSPLHF.

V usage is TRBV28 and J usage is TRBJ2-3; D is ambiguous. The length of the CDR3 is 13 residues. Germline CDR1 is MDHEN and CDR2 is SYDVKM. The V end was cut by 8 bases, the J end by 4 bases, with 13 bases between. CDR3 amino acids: CASATPNPDTQYF. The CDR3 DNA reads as TGTGCCAGCGCAACCCCTAACCCAGATACGCAGTATTTT.

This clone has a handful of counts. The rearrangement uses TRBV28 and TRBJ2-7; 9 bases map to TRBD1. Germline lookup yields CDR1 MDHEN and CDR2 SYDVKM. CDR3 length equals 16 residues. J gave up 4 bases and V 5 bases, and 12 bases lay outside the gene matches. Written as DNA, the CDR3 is TGTGCCAGCAGTGATACCCTGACAGGGGGTGGGTACGAGCAGTACTTC. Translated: CASSDTLTGGGYEQYF. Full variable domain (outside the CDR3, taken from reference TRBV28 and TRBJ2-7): DVKVTQSSRYLVKRTGEKVFLECVQDMDHENMFWYRQDPGLGLRLIYFSYDVKMKEKGDIPEGYSVSREKKERFSLILESASTNQTSMYLCASSDTLTGGGYEQYFGPGTRLTVT.

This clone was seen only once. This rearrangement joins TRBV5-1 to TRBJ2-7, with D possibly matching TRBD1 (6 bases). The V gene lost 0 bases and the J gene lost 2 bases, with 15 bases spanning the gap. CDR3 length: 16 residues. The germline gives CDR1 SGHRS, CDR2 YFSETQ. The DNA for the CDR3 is TGCGCCAGCAGCTTGGCCGCGGCAGGGGAGACCTACGAGCAGTACTTC. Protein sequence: CASSLAAAGETYEQYF.

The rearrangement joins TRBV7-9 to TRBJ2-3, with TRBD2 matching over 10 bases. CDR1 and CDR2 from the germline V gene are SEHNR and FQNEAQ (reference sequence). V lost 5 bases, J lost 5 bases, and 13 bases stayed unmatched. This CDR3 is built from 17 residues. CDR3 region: CASSLGLAAPQGDTQYF. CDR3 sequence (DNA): TGTGCCAGCAGCCTTGGACTAGCGGCCCCCCAGGGAGATACGCAGTATTTT.

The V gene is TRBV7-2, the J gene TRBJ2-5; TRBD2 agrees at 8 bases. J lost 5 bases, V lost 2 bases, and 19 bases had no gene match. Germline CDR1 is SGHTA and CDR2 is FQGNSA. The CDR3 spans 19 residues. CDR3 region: CASSLTRTSQKIARETQYF. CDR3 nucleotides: TGTGCCAGCAGCTTAACCAGGACTAGCCAAAAGATTGCACGTGAGACCCAGTACTTC.

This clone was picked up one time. CDR3 residues: CAWRLAGGFTFTQYF. As DNA, the CDR3 is TGTGCCTGGAGACTAGCGGGAGGGTTCACTTTTACGCAGTATTTT. The V and J genes are TRBV30 and TRBJ2-3, with 13 bases matching TRBD2. Germline V gives CDR1 GTSNPN, CDR2 SVGIG (reference sequence). Unmatched junction bases numbered 8, after V lost 3 bases and J lost 8 bases. The CDR3 is 15 amino acids.

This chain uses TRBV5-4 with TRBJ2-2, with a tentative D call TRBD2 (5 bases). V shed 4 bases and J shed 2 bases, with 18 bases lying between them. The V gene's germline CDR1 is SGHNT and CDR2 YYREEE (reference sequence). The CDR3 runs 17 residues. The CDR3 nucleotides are TGTGCCAGCAGCCTGGAGGCGGTGAGGATTAACACCGGGGAGCTGTTTTTT. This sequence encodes CASSLEAVRINTGELFF.

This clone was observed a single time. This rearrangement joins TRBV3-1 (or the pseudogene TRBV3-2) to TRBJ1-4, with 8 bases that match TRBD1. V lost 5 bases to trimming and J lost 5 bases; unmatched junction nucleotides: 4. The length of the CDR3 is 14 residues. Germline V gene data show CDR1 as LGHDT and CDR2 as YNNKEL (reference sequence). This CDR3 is CASSSDRGNEKLFF. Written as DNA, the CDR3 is TGTGCCAGCAGCTCCGACAGGGGAAATGAAAAACTGTTTTTT.

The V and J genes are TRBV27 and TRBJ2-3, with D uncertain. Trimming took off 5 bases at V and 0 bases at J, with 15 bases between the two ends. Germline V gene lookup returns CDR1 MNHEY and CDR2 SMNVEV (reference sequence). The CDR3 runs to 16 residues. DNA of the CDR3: TGTGCCAGCAGTCCAGCCCCTAGAACTAGCACAGATACGCAGTATTTT. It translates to CASSPAPRTSTDTQYF.

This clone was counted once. CDR3 sequence reads: CASSWGQRGNYGYTF. CDR3 DNA sequence: TGTGCCAGCAGTTGGGGACAGAGGGGGAACTATGGCTACACCTTC. J is TRBJ1-2 and V is TRBV27; 7 positions agree with TRBD1. The V and J ends lost 4 bases and 2 bases, in that order; junction bases with no gene match: 7. The CDR3 loop spans 15 amino acids. CDR1 and CDR2 (germline): MNHEY, SMNVEV (reference sequence).

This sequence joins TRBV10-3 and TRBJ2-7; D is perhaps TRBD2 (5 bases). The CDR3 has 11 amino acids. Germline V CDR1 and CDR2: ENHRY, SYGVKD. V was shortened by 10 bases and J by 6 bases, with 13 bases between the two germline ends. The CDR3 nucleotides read TGTGCCACAGCGAAGGCGGGCGAGCAGTACTTC. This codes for CATAKAGEQYF.

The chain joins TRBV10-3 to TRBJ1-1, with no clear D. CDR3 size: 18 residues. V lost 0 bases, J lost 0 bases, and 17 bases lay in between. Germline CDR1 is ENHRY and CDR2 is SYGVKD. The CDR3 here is CAISESSGNALMNTEAFF. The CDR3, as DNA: TGTGCCATCAGTGAGTCCTCCGGGAACGCACTCATGAACACTGAAGCTTTCTTT.

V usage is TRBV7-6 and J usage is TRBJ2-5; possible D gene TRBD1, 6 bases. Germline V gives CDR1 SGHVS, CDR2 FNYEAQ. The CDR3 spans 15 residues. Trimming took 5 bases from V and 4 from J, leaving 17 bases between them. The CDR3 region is CASSPSQGSGETQYF. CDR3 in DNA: TGTGCCAGCAGCCCCAGTCAGGGGTCGGGAGAGACCCAGTACTTC.

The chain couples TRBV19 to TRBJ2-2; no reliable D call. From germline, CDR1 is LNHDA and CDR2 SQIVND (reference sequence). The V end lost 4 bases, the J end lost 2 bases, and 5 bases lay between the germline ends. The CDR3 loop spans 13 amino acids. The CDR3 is CASSSHNTGELFF. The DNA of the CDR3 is TGTGCCAGTAGTAGTCATAACACCGGGGAGCTGTTTTTT.

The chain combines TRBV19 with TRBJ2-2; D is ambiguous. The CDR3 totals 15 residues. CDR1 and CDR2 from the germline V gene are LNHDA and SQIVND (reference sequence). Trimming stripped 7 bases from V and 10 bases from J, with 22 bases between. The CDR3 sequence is CASNSPRSFDTELFF. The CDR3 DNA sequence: TGTGCCAGTAACTCCCCCCGGTCCTTCGATACGGAGCTGTTTTTT.

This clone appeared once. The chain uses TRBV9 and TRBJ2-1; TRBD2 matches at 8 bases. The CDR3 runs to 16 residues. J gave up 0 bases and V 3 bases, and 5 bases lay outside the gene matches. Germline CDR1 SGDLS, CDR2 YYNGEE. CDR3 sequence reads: CASSGNSGSSYNEQFF. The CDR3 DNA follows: TGTGCCAGCAGCGGGAACAGCGGGAGCTCCTACAATGAGCAGTTCTTC. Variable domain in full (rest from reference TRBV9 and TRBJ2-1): DSGVTQTPKHLITATGQRVTLRCSPRSGDLSVYWYQQSLDQGLQFLIQYYNGEERAKGNILERFSAQQFPDLHSELNLSSLELGDSALYFCASSGNSGSSYNEQFFGPGTRLTVL.

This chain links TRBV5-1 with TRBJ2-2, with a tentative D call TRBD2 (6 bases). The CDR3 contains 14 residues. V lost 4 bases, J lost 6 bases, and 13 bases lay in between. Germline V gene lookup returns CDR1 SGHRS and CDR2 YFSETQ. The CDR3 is CASSPDYRSGELFF. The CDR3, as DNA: TGCGCCAGCAGCCCGGACTATCGATCCGGGGAGCTGTTTTTT.